This is a list of T cell receptor beta chains from one sample in a study of immune evolution from preneoplasia to lung adenocarcinoma. Some clones are missing from TCRdb's copy, which holds only in-frame ones; the method was immunoSEQ multiplex PCR. The sample yields 7,500 to 10,000 clones, 88% seen once. Sequenced material: FFPE invasive lung adenocarcinoma tissue. These receptors originate from a person between 65 and 79 years old with invasive lung adenocarcinoma. Some clones in this sample may be carry-over from other donors' samples. CDR3s include the opening cysteine and the closing phenylalanine or tryptophan. D genes are given only for firm matches. Clone size is not always given. Where it is, it says once, few, many or a class for expanded clones.

j_call | v_call | d_call | clone_size | cdr3_nt | cdr3_aa
TRBJ1-1 | TRBV29-1 | . | . | TGCAGCGTCGCGTCAGGGCTGCCTGAAGCTTTCTTT | CSVASGLPEAFF
TRBJ1-5 | TRBV5-8 | . | few | TGTGCCAGCAGCTTGGAGGGAGGGCCCAATCAGCCCCAGCATTTT | CASSLEGGPNQPQHF
TRBJ2-7 | TRBV30 | TRBD2 | . | TGTGCCTGGACTAGCGGGGGGTACGAGCAGTACTTC | CAWTSGGYEQYF
TRBJ1-5 | TRBV5-6 | . | . | TGTGCCAGCAGCGTAGGATTAAGTCCCCAGCATTTT | CASSVGLSPQHF
TRBJ1-2 | TRBV28 | . | . | TGTGCCAGCAGTTTAGGTGGCTATGGCTACACCTTC | CASSLGGYGYTF
TRBJ2-5 | TRBV18 | . | . | TGTGCCAGCTCACCACGGGAGTCGGAGACCCAGTACTTC | CASSPRESETQYF
TRBJ1-1 | TRBV4-1 | . | . | TGCGCCAGCAGCCAAGGGGTGGACCCTGAAGCTTTCTTT | CASSQGVDPEAFF
TRBJ2-3 | TRBV5-4 | TRBD2 | . | TGTGCCAGCAGCCCCGGGGGGAGCGGGAGTGCAGATACGCAGTATTTT | CASSPGGSGSADTQYF
TRBJ2-2 | TRBV28 | . | . | TGTGCCAGCCATCCGGCCGCCGGGGAGCTGTTTTTT | CASHPAAGELFF
TRBJ1-4 | TRBV27 | . | once | TGTGCCAGCAGTGTTGGACGGGATATGGCGCCTAATGAAAAACTGTTTTTT | CASSVGRDMAPNEKLFF
TRBJ1-2 | TRBV14 | . | once | TGTGCCAGCAGCCAGGCTCCAGGGTTTGCGGGCGGCTACACCTTC | CASSQAPGFAGGYTF
TRBJ2-3 | TRBV28 | . | . | TGTGCCAGCAGTTTACAGGGGAGCACAGATACGCAGTATTTT | CASSLQGSTDTQYF
TRBJ1-5 | TRBV6-1 | TRBD1 | . | TGTGCCAGCAGTGGGGGACAGGGAACGGGGAGCAATCAGCCCCAGCATTTT | CASSGGQGTGSNQPQHF
TRBJ2-1 | TRBV20-1 | . | . | TGCAGTGCCATTAGCGACGTTGAGCAGTTCTTC | CSAISDVEQFF
TRBJ2-1 | TRBV28 | . | . | TGTGCCAGCCTCACAGAATGGGGGTACAATGAGCAGTTCTTC | CASLTEWGYNEQFF
TRBJ2-3 | TRBV15 | TRBD1 | . | TGTGCCACCAGCGGACAGGGGGGATTTCGTACAGATACGCAGTATTTT | CATSGQGGFRTDTQYF